This entry lists 29 T cell receptor beta chains sequenced from one sample in a study of shared clonotypes between healthy human individuals. The method was immunoSEQ multiplex PCR; TCRdb's version includes in-frame clones alone and lacks a portion of them. Among over 400,000 clones listed, about 96% were seen once. Sample: naive CD4+ T cells sorted from blood. Indicated subset: CD45RA+ positively selected. The receptors derive from a woman in her twenties or thirties in good health.

The CDR3, as DNA: TGTGCCAGCAGCTTTCGTCAGGGGCACCCAGCCACCAGCACCATATATTTT. Protein sequence: CASSFRQGHPATSTIYF. The gene calls are TRBV5-8 and TRBJ1-3; D might be TRBD1 (6 bases). Germline V lookup: CDR1 SGHTS, CDR2 YDEGEE. There are 17 residues in the CDR3. The V and J ends lost 2 bases and 9 bases respectively, with 24 bases between them.

This clone occurred once. The chain carries TRBV7-3 and TRBJ2-7; a weak D match, TRBD2 (6 bases). From germline, CDR1 is SGHTA and CDR2 FQGTGA. This CDR3 comprises 15 residues. V lost 5 bases, J lost 0 bases, and 14 bases lay in between. CDR3 DNA: TGTGCCAGCAGCCCCGGGACTCCGACCTCCTACGAGCAGTACTTC. Protein sequence: CASSPGTPTSYEQYF.

V and J are TRBV10-2 and TRBJ1-1; 9 bases match TRBD1. The CDR3 is 14 amino acids. V was pared by 6 bases and J by 2 bases, with 4 bases of the junction left unmatched. Germline values: CDR1 WSHSY, CDR2 SAAADI. The CDR3 sequence: CASSVDRGNTEAFF. CDR3 nucleotides: TGCGCCAGCAGCGTGGACAGGGGTAACACTGAAGCTTTCTTT.

The chain has TRBV4-2 and TRBJ2-1; 11 bases fit TRBD2. The V gene's germline CDR1 is LGHNA and CDR2 YNFKEQ. J lost 5 bases, V lost 5 bases, and 11 bases had no gene match. CDR3 length equals 17 residues. The chain's CDR3 is CASSSLLAGGPNNEQFF. For the CDR3, the DNA is TGTGCCAGCAGCTCACTGTTAGCGGGAGGGCCGAACAATGAGCAGTTCTTC.

J is TRBJ2-5 and V is TRBV21-1. TRBV21-1 is an annotated pseudogene. The CDR3 totals 11 residues. The DNA of the CDR3 is TGTGCCAGCAGCAAAGAGGAGACCCAGTACTTC. Its protein is CASSKEETQYF.

This chain uses TRBV5-1 with TRBJ2-1, with 11 bases identical to TRBD2. This CDR3 spans 15 amino acids. CDR1 is SGHRS and CDR2 is YFSETQ in the germline V gene. V gave up 4 bases and J gave up 2 bases; unmatched junction bases: 2. CDR3 residues: CASSVTSGAYNEQFF. DNA of the CDR3: TGCGCCAGCAGCGTGACTAGCGGGGCCTACAATGAGCAGTTCTTC.

The chain links TRBV6-5 to TRBJ2-3; TRBD1 might be the D (6 bases). Germline CDR1 MNHEY, CDR2 SVGAGI. Between the trimmed V and J ends, which lost 10 bases and 4 bases, there was a span of 15 bases. The CDR3 consists of 13 residues. The CDR3 DNA reads as TGTGCCACCGGGACACCTCGTTCAGATACGCAGTATTTT. This codes for CATGTPRSDTQYF.

The chain links TRBV19 to TRBJ1-5; D unclear. V lost 3 bases and J lost 1, with 13 bases in between. The CDR3 is made up of 16 amino acids. Germline loops: CDR1 LNHDA, CDR2 SQIVND (reference sequence). DNA of the CDR3: TGTGCCAGTAGTATTCCGCGGAGAGGAAGCAATCAGCCCCAGCATTTT. Its translation: CASSIPRRGSNQPQHF.

The rearrangement joins TRBV2 to TRBJ2-7, with 8 bases identical to TRBD1. The germline V gene encodes CDR1 SNHLY and CDR2 FYNNEI. The CDR3 spans 14 residues. With V trimmed by 6 bases and J by 0 bases, 4 bases remained unmatched. The CDR3 spells CASSRQGASYEQYF. The CDR3 DNA sequence: TGTGCCAGCAGCCGCCAGGGGGCCTCCTACGAGCAGTACTTC.

This rearrangement joins TRBV6-1 to TRBJ2-7; 8 bases align to TRBD1. V shed 3 bases, J shed 5 bases, and the junction held 9 bases outside the gene matches. The CDR3 consists of 15 residues. Germline CDR1 is MNHNS and CDR2 is SASEGT. CDR3 sequence: CASSDPGQGANEQYF. For the CDR3, the DNA is TGTGCCAGCAGTGATCCCGGACAGGGAGCAAACGAGCAGTACTTC.

The V call is TRBV2, the J call TRBJ1-2; 10 bases are shared with TRBD1. The CDR3 is made up of 14 amino acids. Germline V CDR1 and CDR2: SNHLY, FYNNEI. V lost 8 bases to trimming and J lost 7 bases; unmatched junction nucleotides: 10. In DNA form, the CDR3 reads TGTGCCAGCGGGGGGACAGGGGCGATTCCTGGCTACACCTTC. Encoded protein: CASGGTGAIPGYTF.

The genes are TRBV5-8 and TRBJ2-7; 7 nucleotides line up with TRBD1. From germline, CDR1 is SGHTS and CDR2 YDEGEE. The V segment lost 4 bases and the J segment 2 bases; nucleotides outside the gene matches: 9. The CDR3 sequence is 15 residues long. CDR3 protein: CASSGLGQLPYEQYF. The CDR3 bases are TGTGCCAGCAGCGGCCTGGGACAGTTACCCTACGAGCAGTACTTC.

The chain has TRBV20-1 and TRBJ2-3; no clear D. Trimming left V 5 bases short and J 3 bases short, with 6 bases between. The CDR3 consists of 11 residues. The germline gives CDR1 DFQATT, CDR2 SNEGSKA (reference sequence). The CDR3, as DNA: TGCAGTGCTCCGCTGACAGATACGCAGTATTTT. Its translation is CSAPLTDTQYF.

V is TRBV28 and J is TRBJ1-1; unclear D gene. The CDR3 is 13 amino acids. V lost 3 bases to trimming and J lost 1 base, with 6 bases between them. CDR1 is MDHEN, CDR2 SYDVKM, per germline. This CDR3 reads CASSFLPNTEAFF. CDR3 bases: TGTGCCAGCAGTTTTTTGCCGAACACTGAAGCTTTCTTT.

The chain links TRBV5-1 to TRBJ2-2, with 11 bases lining up with TRBD2. This CDR3 comprises 21 residues. Germline CDR1 is SGHRS and CDR2 is YFSETQ. Trimming removed 0 bases from V and 0 bases from J; junction bases left unmatched: 13. DNA of the CDR3: TGCGCCAGCAGCTTGGCCCCCCTAGCGGGAGGACGGACCGCGAACACCGGGGAGCTGTTTTTT. Translating it yields CASSLAPLAGGRTANTGELFF.

The chain is built from TRBV28 and TRBJ1-1; TRBD1 matches 8 bases. V shed 7 bases, J shed 2 bases, and the junction held 12 bases outside the gene matches. The CDR3 contains 16 residues. Germline CDR1 and CDR2: MDHEN and SYDVKM. The CDR3 bases are TGTGCCAGCAAGGGGGTCACAGGGGGAGGAAACACTGAAGCTTTCTTT. It yields the protein CASKGVTGGGNTEAFF.

The V gene is TRBV6-6, the J gene TRBJ2-7; D is undetermined. Germline V gives CDR1 MNHNY, CDR2 SVGAGI (reference sequence). Deletions cut 6 bases from V and 7 bases from J, with 13 bases between. This CDR3 comprises 12 residues. The CDR3 bases are TGTGCCAGCAGCGACTCTAAAGGGGAGCAGTACTTC. This gives the protein CASSDSKGEQYF.

The chain has TRBV19 and TRBJ1-3; D not certain. Looked up from germline, CDR1 is LNHDA and CDR2 is SQIVND (reference sequence). The CDR3 length is 13 residues. The V end was cut by 10 bases, the J end by 4 bases, with 14 bases between. In nucleotides, the CDR3 is TGTGCCACCCTGGCTCGCCTCGGAAACACCATATATTTT. Protein: CATLARLGNTIYF.

The rearrangement links TRBV5-8 to TRBJ2-1; TRBD2 matches at 8 bases. The V gene's germline CDR1 is SGHTS and CDR2 YDEGEE. This CDR3 has 15 amino acids. J gave up 2 bases and V 3 bases, and 4 bases lay outside the gene matches. CDR3 sequence (DNA): TGTGCCAGCAGCTCACTAGCGGTCGCCTACAATGAGCAGTTCTTC. This gives the protein CASSSLAVAYNEQFF.

J is TRBJ2-5 and V is TRBV7-6; the D gene is possibly TRBD1 (5 bases). The J call may not be correct, given that the DNA end is closer to TRBJ2-7. There are 15 residues in the CDR3. CDR1 and CDR2 (germline): SGHVS, FNYEAQ. The CDR3 reads CASSPLKGRTYEQYF. The CDR3 DNA follows: TGTGCCAGCAGCCCTCTGAAGGGGCGGACCTACGAGCAGTACTTC.

The chain combines TRBV2 with TRBJ1-5; no reliable D call. Trimming took 7 bases from V and 8 from J, leaving 15 bases between them. This CDR3 has 13 amino acids. The V gene's germline CDR1 is SNHLY and CDR2 FYNNEI. The CDR3 sequence is CASNIVRAEPQHF. CDR3 nucleotides: TGTGCCAGCAATATTGTTAGGGCTGAGCCCCAGCATTTT. Based on the CDR3 plus reference TRBV2 and TRBJ1-5, the full variable domain is EPEVTQTPSHQVTQMGQEVILRCVPISNHLYFYWYRQILGQKVEFLVSFYNNEISEKSEIFDDQFSVERPDGSNFTLKIRSTKLEDSAMYFCASNIVRAEPQHFGDGTRLSIL.

V usage is TRBV13 and J usage is TRBJ2-2; no clear D. V lost 0 bases and J 1 base, leaving 0 bases between the germline ends. This CDR3 is built from 13 residues. Per the germline V gene, CDR1 is PRHDT and CDR2 is FYEKMQ (reference sequence). The CDR3 loop is CASSLGNTGELFF. Written as DNA, the CDR3 is TGTGCCAGCAGCTTAGGGAACACCGGGGAGCTGTTTTTT.

This chain joins TRBV5-6 and TRBJ2-1; D is possibly TRBD2 (6 bases). Looked up from germline, CDR1 is SGHDT and CDR2 is YYEEEE. The V and J ends lost 0 bases and 3 bases respectively, with 10 bases between them. The CDR3 loop spans 15 amino acids. CDR3 DNA sequence: TGTGCCAGCAGCTTGGATCTAGCGAACTACAATGAGCAGTTCTTC. Translating it yields CASSLDLANYNEQFF.

Only a few counts were recorded for this clone. The CDR3 spells CASSYGQGLYGYTF. DNA of the CDR3: TGTGCCAGCAGTTACGGACAGGGGCTCTATGGCTACACCTTC. The chain employs TRBV2 and TRBJ1-2; TRBD1 aligns across 9 bases. J gave up 4 bases and V 5 bases, and 5 bases lay outside the gene matches. There are 14 residues in the CDR3. Germline-derived CDR1 and CDR2 are SNHLY and FYNNEI.

This chain joins TRBV29-1 and TRBJ2-5; TRBD2 aligns across 7 bases. The CDR3 sequence is 14 residues long. With 5 bases clipped from V and 7 bases from J, the junction kept 13 bases outside the gene matches. CDR1 is SQVTM, CDR2 ANQGSEA, per germline. CDR3 in amino acids: CSVLPGQSGGTQYF. The CDR3 nucleotides are TGCAGCGTTTTACCGGGCCAATCGGGGGGGACCCAGTACTTC.

The J gene is TRBJ2-1, the V gene TRBV10-1; 9 bases map to TRBD2. V lost 8 bases, J lost 1 base, and 6 bases stayed unmatched. Per the germline V gene, CDR1 is WNHNN and CDR2 is SYGVQD (reference sequence). The CDR3 sequence is 15 residues long. The chain's CDR3 is CASVASGISYNEQFF. The CDR3 DNA sequence: TGCGCCAGCGTCGCTAGCGGGATTTCCTACAATGAGCAGTTCTTC.

The chain carries TRBV4-2 and TRBJ2-7, with TRBD2 matching 10 bases. The CDR3 length is 18 residues. V lost 0 bases and J lost 4; bases outside the gene matches: 12. CDR1 and CDR2 (germline): LGHNA, YNFKEQ. The CDR3: CASSQDLERTSGIYEQYF. The DNA of the CDR3 is TGTGCCAGCAGCCAAGATTTGGAGCGGACTAGCGGTATTTACGAGCAGTACTTC.

This chain connects TRBV7-9 to TRBJ2-2; D is perhaps TRBD2 (6 bases). Trimming stripped 7 bases from V and 4 bases from J, with 13 bases between. Germline CDR1 and CDR2: SEHNR and FQNEAQ (reference sequence). The CDR3 is made up of 14 amino acids. The CDR3 DNA reads TGTGCCAGCATCCTCCGGAGGGCCACCGGGGAGCTGTTTTTT. This codes for CASILRRATGELFF.

V gene TRBV2 combines with J gene TRBJ1-2; D remains unclear. From germline, CDR1 is SNHLY and CDR2 FYNNEI. CDR3 length: 12 amino acids. Trimming took off 3 bases at V and 4 bases at J, with 6 bases between the two ends. The CDR3 sequence is CASSEEGYGYTF. The CDR3, as DNA: TGTGCCAGCAGTGAGGAGGGCTATGGCTACACCTTC. Supplemented by reference TRBV2 and TRBJ1-2, the full variable domain reads EPEVTQTPSHQVTQMGQEVILRCVPISNHLYFYWYRQILGQKVEFLVSFYNNEISEKSEIFDDQFSVERPDGSNFTLKIRSTKLEDSAMYFCASSEEGYGYTFGSGTRLTVV.